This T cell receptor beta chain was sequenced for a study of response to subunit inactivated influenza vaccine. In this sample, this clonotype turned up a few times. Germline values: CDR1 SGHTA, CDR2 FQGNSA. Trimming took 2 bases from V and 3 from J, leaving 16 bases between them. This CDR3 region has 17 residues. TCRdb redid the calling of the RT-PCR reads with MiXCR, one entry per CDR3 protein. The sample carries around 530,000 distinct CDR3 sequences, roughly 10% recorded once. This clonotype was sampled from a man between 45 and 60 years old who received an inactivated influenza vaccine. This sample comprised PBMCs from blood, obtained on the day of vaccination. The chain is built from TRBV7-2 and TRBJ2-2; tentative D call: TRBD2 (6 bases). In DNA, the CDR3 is TGTGCCAGCAGCTTATCTCAGGGACTTGCAGACACCGGGGAGCTGTTTTTT. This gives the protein CASSLSQGLADTGELFF.